The T cell receptor beta chain described here comes from a study of blood T cell repertoires in COVID-19. Looking at the study overall: The study drew acute and convalescent COVID-19 samples from the United States, Italy and Spain.

After removal of 5 bases from V and 8 bases from J, the junction contained 4 bases not matched to a gene. This CDR3 comprises 13 residues. In germline, CDR1 is SGHTA, CDR2 FQGNSA. The data were produced by immunoSEQ multiplex PCR, yet TCRdb's version contains in-frame clones alone and is incomplete. This table has some 530,000 clones, around 85% appearing once. The specimen was PBMCs or T cells enriched from blood (not recorded which). This sequence joins TRBV7-2 and TRBJ1-2; the match to TRBD1 covers 11 bases. The clonotype comes from a woman aged 60-75 years who had recovered from COVID-19. CDR3 sequence reads: CASSPRTGGGYTF. The DNA for the CDR3 is TGTGCCAGCAGCCCTAGGACAGGGGGCGGCTACACCTTC.